Shown below are 14 T cell receptor beta chains from a single sample sequenced in a study of low-dose radiotherapy and immunotherapy resistance in tumors (dated by TCRdb to 2021 to 2024). The sequencer was an Illumina HiSeq 2500. To make first-strand cDNA, Superscript III was used along with a set of TRAV- and TRBV-specific primers so that both the TCRalpha and TCRbeta chains were covered. TCRs were amplified with Phusion for around 20 PCR cycles, with a constant-region primer paired with the adapter attached to the V primers. TCRdb ran its own pipeline on the public reads, namely fastp trimming at Q25 and MiXCR clone calling, and kept in-frame beta chains. CDR3 protein sequences are deduplicated, and each keeps its most common genes and DNA. The sample includes 35,000 to 50,000 distinct CDR3 sequences, with around a third observed a single time. Jointly, the top ten make up about 3.7% of the sample.

Per the publication, the time point label means: before trial treatment. The input for sequencing was PBMCs, taken before treatment. These receptors all come from a male donor with gallbladder cancer.

The chain has TRBV2 and TRBJ2-1; 9 bases are shared with TRBD1. The CDR3 sequence is 15 residues long. Germline assignment: CDR1 SNHLY and CDR2 FYNNEI. V shed 4 bases and J 2 bases; nucleotides not matched to a gene: 3. The CDR3 nucleotides are TGTGCCAGCAGTGGTGACAGGGGGACCTACAATGAGCAGTTCTTC. As protein: CASSGDRGTYNEQFF.

This clonotype was seen many times. The V call is TRBV21-1, the J call TRBJ2-7; TRBD2, as called in the table, went unchecked against the DNA. TRBV21-1 is noted as a pseudogene. The CDR3 is made up of 18 amino acids. The CDR3 sequence is CASGQINLMREATHEQYF. In nucleotides, the CDR3 is TGTGCCAGCGGACAAATCAACTTAATGCGGGAGGCTACGCACGAGCAGTACTTC.

This clonotype has more than one count but fewer than ten. The chain joins TRBV6-2 or TRBV6-3 to TRBJ1-1; D possibly corresponds to TRBD1 (6 bases). Trimming took 6 bases from V and 1 from J, leaving 9 bases between them. CDR3 length: 13 residues. From germline, CDR1 is MNHEY and CDR2 SVGEGT. This CDR3 reads CASSWGQNTEAFF. The CDR3, as DNA: TGTGCCAGCAGCTGGGGACAGAACACTGAAGCTTTCTTT.

The chain recombines TRBV6-1 with TRBJ2-5, with 9 nucleotides matching TRBD2. This CDR3 is built from 15 residues. Per the germline V gene, CDR1 is MNHNS and CDR2 is SASEGT. Unmatched junction bases numbered 12, after V lost 8 bases and J lost 5 bases. DNA for the CDR3: TGTGCCAGCGATGGTAGCGGGGGCCGTGGGGAGACCCAGTACTTC. Protein sequence: CASDGSGGRGETQYF.

In its sample, this clonotype was seen many times. The chain joins TRBV28 to TRBJ1-5; the D gene is possibly TRBD1 (5 bases). This CDR3 comprises 14 residues. Between the trimmed V and J ends, which lost 6 bases and 6 bases, there was a span of 15 bases. Per the germline V gene, CDR1 is MDHEN and CDR2 is SYDVKM. DNA of the CDR3: TGTGCCAGCAGCACAGGACTCGGCGCTCAGCCCCAGCATTTT. Its translation: CASSTGLGAQPQHF.

A few counts support this clonotype. J is TRBJ2-7 and V is TRBV29-1; 8 bases agree with TRBD1. The CDR3 has 11 amino acids. The germline V gene has CDR1 SQVTM and CDR2 ANQGSEA. V shed 6 bases and J 2 bases; nucleotides not matched to a gene: 0. CDR3 residues: CSVGQAYEQYF. CDR3 nucleotides: TGCAGCGTGGGACAGGCCTACGAGCAGTACTTC.

With regard to this clonotype: An end of the junction differs from the germline gene, which may be a read error. The J gene is TRBJ1-4, the V gene TRBV7-2; D might be TRBD1 (5 bases). The CDR3 is made up of 15 amino acids. Looked up from germline, CDR1 is SGHTA and CDR2 is FQGNSA. The CDR3 sequence is CASSLYPGLGEKLFF. The CDR3 DNA reads TGCGCCAGCAGCTTGTACCCGGGACTAGGTGAAAAACTGTTTTTT.

This clonotype was counted at least ten times. J is TRBJ2-1 and V is TRBV23-1; possible D gene TRBD1, 6 bases. TRBV23-1 is an ORF for which the function is uncertain. The CDR3 length is 14 residues. V lost 2 bases and J lost 4, with 9 bases in between. The CDR3 protein is CASSQLQGYNEQFF. Here the CDR3 DNA reads TGCGCCAGCAGTCAACTACAGGGATACAATGAGCAGTTCTTC.

Of note for this clonotype: Only one base separates this from a far larger clonotype, so it likely reflects a read error. The rearrangement uses TRBV7-6 and TRBJ2-7, with TRBD1 identical over 12 bases. CDR1 SGHVS and CDR2 FNYEAQ come from the germline V gene. This CDR3 comprises 15 residues. The CDR3 nucleotides are TGTGCCAGCAGCCGACCGGGACAGGGGGCCTACGGGCAGTACTTC. Protein sequence: CASSRPGQGAYGQYF.

The sample holds many counts of this clonotype. The CDR3 coding sequence is TGTGCCATCAGCGCGCCCGCCAGAAAGGCCTACAATGAGCAGTTCTTC. Translating gives CAISAPARKAYNEQFF. The chain is built from TRBV10-3 and TRBJ2-1, with D hard to call. Germline CDR1 is ENHRY and CDR2 is SYGVKD. This CDR3 has 16 amino acids. Between the trimmed V and J ends, which lost 6 bases and 2 bases, there was a span of 17 bases.

The genes are TRBV6-1 and TRBJ2-7; perhaps TRBD2 as D (5 bases). CDR1 is MNHNS, CDR2 SASEGT, per germline. CDR3 length: 14 amino acids. The V end was cut by 0 bases, the J end by 4 bases, with 10 bases between. CDR3 DNA sequence: TGTGCCAGCAGTGAAGCGCTAGCCGGGTACGAGCAGTACTTC. Amino acid sequence: CASSEALAGYEQYF.

This clonotype is medium-sized (0.01 to 0.1%) by share. The chain joins TRBV24-1 to TRBJ2-3; the D is unclear. V dropped 9 bases and J dropped 1 base, with 13 bases sitting between them. In germline, CDR1 is KGHDR, CDR2 SFDVKD. The CDR3 contains 14 residues. CDR3 nucleotide sequence: TGTGCCACCCGGCCGGTCCCTGGCACAGATACGCAGTATTTT. Translating it yields CATRPVPGTDTQYF.

In its sample, this clonotype was seen many times. The genes are TRBV5-1 and TRBJ1-4; D perhaps matches TRBD1 (6 bases). The germline V gene encodes CDR1 SGHRS and CDR2 YFSETQ. V lost 4 bases, J lost 6 bases, and 13 bases lay in between. This CDR3 contains 14 residues. This chain's CDR3 is CASSPHRADEKLFF. In DNA, the CDR3 is TGCGCCAGCAGCCCTCACAGGGCTGATGAAAAACTGTTTTTT.

A few counts support this clonotype. The chain links TRBV13 to TRBJ2-2, with D uncertain. Germline V lookup: CDR1 PRHDT, CDR2 FYEKMQ (reference sequence). Trimming took 1 base from V and 2 from J, leaving 5 bases between them. The CDR3 has 14 amino acids. In DNA, the CDR3 is TGTGCCAGCAGCTTAGACGGCAACACCGGGGAGCTGTTTTTT. This codes for CASSLDGNTGELFF. The whole variable domain, remainder taken from reference TRBV13 and TRBJ2-2, is AAGVIQSPRHLIKEKRETATLKCYPIPRHDTVYWYQQGPGQDPQFLISFYEKMQSDKGSIPDRFSAQQFSDYHSELNMSSLELGDSALYFCASSLDGNTGELFFGEGSRLTVL.